The rows below give T cell receptor beta chains drawn from one sample of a study of T cell repertoires in cytomegalovirus infection. Their antigen targets remain unknown. TCRdb ran MiXCR on the reads and lists one entry per CDR3 protein. The sample includes around 900,000 distinct CDR3 sequences, more than 25% of them seen just once. The sequencing used cultured CD8+ T cells from PBMCs, collected from culture after CMV antigen stimulation. Every receptor here comes from a human donor in good health (CMV status not recorded). Some clones in this sample may be carry-over from other donors' samples. The CDR3 runs from the conserved cysteine through the conserved F or W. The D gene is left open where the match is weak. Not every row has a clone size; where given, it reads once, few, many or a size class.

j_call: TRBJ1-6
clone_size: few
v_call: TRBV7-2
cdr3_length: 15
d_call: -
cdr3_aa: CASSRRLNYNSPLHF
cdr3_nt: TGTGCCAGCAGCCGGCGACTCAACTATAATTCACCCCTCCACTTT

j_call: TRBJ2-1
clone_size: few
v_call: TRBV3-1
cdr3_length: 13
d_call: -
cdr3_aa: CASSQVGTEEQFF
cdr3_nt: TGTGCCAGCAGCCAAGTTGGAACGGAGGAGCAGTTCTTC

j_call: TRBJ1-1
clone_size: -
v_call: TRBV15
cdr3_length: 14
d_call: -
cdr3_aa: CATSAVQMNTEAFF
cdr3_nt: TGTGCCACCAGCGCGGTACAGATGAACACTGAAGCTTTCTTT

j_call: TRBJ2-3
clone_size: many
v_call: TRBV7-8
cdr3_length: 15
d_call: -
cdr3_aa: CASSSTETSTDTQYF
cdr3_nt: TGTGCCAGCAGCTCGACGGAAACTAGCACAGATACGCAGTATTTT

j_call: TRBJ2-1
clone_size: -
v_call: TRBV29-1
cdr3_length: 14
d_call: TRBD2
cdr3_aa: CSVGGGSSYNEQFF
cdr3_nt: TGCAGCGTTGGGGGGGGAAGCTCCTACAATGAGCAGTTCTTC

j_call: TRBJ2-5
clone_size: once
v_call: TRBV4-1
cdr3_length: 16
d_call: -
cdr3_aa: CASSQVTGQTQETQYF
cdr3_nt: TGCGCCAGCAGCCAAGTTACAGGACAGACACAAGAGACCCAGTACTTC

j_call: TRBJ2-7
clone_size: few
v_call: TRBV27
cdr3_length: 14
d_call: TRBD1
cdr3_aa: CASSNGDSSYEQYF
cdr3_nt: TGTGCCAGCAGTAACGGGGACAGCTCCTACGAGCAGTACTTC

j_call: TRBJ2-1
clone_size: few
v_call: TRBV2
cdr3_length: 13
d_call: -
cdr3_aa: CAILPPVGDEQFF
cdr3_nt: TGTGCCATCCTCCCCCCCGTGGGGGATGAGCAGTTCTTC

j_call: TRBJ1-1
clone_size: many
v_call: TRBV7-6
cdr3_length: 12
d_call: -
cdr3_aa: CASSSQGTEAFF
cdr3_nt: TGTGCCAGCAGCTCGCAGGGTACTGAAGCTTTCTTT

j_call: TRBJ1-1
clone_size: many
v_call: TRBV7-9
cdr3_length: 13
d_call: -
cdr3_aa: CASSGWEYGEAFF
cdr3_nt: TGTGCCAGCAGTGGGTGGGAGTATGGTGAAGCTTTCTTT

j_call: TRBJ1-5
clone_size: few
v_call: TRBV27
cdr3_length: 14
d_call: -
cdr3_aa: CASSPENSNQPQHF
cdr3_nt: TGTGCCAGCAGTCCGGAGAATAGCAATCAGCCCCAGCATTTT